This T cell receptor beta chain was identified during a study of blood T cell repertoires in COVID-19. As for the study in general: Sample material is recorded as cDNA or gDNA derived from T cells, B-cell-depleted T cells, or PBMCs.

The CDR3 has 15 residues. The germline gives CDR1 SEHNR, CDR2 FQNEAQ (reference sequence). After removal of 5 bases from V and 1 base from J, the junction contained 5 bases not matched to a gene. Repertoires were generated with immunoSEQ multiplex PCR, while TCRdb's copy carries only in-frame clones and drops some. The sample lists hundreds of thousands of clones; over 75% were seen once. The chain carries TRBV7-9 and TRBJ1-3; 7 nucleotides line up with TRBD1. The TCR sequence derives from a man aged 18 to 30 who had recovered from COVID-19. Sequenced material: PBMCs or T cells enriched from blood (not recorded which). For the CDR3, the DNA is TGTGCCAGCAGCCCGAGGGGGCCGTCTGGAAACACCATATATTTT. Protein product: CASSPRGPSGNTIYF.